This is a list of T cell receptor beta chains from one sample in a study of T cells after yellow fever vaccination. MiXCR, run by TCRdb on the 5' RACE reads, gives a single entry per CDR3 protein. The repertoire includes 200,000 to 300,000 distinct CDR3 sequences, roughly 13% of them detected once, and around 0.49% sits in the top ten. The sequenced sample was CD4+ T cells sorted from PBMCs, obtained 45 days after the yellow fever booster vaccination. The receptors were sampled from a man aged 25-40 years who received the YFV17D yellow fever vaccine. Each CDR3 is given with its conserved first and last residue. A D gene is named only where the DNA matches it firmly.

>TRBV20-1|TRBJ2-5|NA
CSASSAGRGTQYF
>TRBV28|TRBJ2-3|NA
CASRNNPGITDTQYF
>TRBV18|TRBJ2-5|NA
CASSPGTGETQYF
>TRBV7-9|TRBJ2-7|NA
CASSSWPTEYEQYF
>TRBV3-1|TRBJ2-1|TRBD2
CASSRLAGGPGEQFF
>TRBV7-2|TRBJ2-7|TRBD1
CASSLDRDRNYEQYF
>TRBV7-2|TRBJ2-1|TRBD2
CASSLAAGVRREQFF
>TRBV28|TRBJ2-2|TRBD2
CASNGEGNTGELFF
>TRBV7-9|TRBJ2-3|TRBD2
CASSSPSGFTDTQYF
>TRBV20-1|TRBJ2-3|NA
CSARPGATTDTQYF
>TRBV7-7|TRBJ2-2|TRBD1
CASSLDETGDTGELFF
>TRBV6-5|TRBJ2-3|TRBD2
CASSYSNAGVGDTQYF
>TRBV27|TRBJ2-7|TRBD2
CASSLAGTSANYEQYF
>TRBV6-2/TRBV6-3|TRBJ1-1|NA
CASTQLGGRGTEAFF
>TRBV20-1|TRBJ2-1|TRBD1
CSAVNRGSYNEQFF